Reported below is one TCR beta chain. CDR1 is MNHNY and CDR2 is SVGAGI in the germline V gene (reference sequence). Trimming stripped 0 bases from V and 5 bases from J, with 7 bases between. The CDR3 consists of 13 residues. This entry is derived from a study of blood T cell repertoires in COVID-19. Study information: PBMCs, B-cell-depleted T cells, or T cells were the source of the cDNA or gDNA that made up the material.

In the study's own analysis: Amplification with reference gene primers provided the estimates of nucleated cell counts. Here immunoSEQ multiplex PCR was the method, and the copy in TCRdb shows in-frame clones only, minus some. Clonal size and the V and J genes are those of that table, whereas D and trimming came from the DNA. The sample lists 150,000 to 200,000 clones, 65% to 90% occurring once. This receptor was obtained from a man aged 55 to 70 with acute or convalescent COVID-19. This sequence joins TRBV6-6 and TRBJ2-5; D is perhaps TRBD2 (5 bases). The material sequenced was peripheral blood. CDR3 sequence: CASSYSAGETQYF. The CDR3, as DNA: TGTGCCAGCAGTTACTCGGCGGGCGAGACCCAGTACTTC.